These 14 T cell receptor beta chains came from one sample sequenced in a study of blood T cell repertoires in COVID-19. TCRdb keeps only in-frame clones here, not all; method: immunoSEQ multiplex PCR. The sample gives over 200,000 clones, approximately 84% of which show up once; about 4.5% is in the top ten. The sequenced sample consisted of peripheral blood. These receptors were obtained from a man aged 50 to 60 with active or convalescent COVID-19.

The chain couples TRBV6-5 to TRBJ1-3, with TRBD1 matching 7 bases. V was pared by 10 bases and J by 0 bases, with 3 bases of the junction left unmatched. This CDR3 is 13 amino acids long. Looked up from germline, CDR1 is MNHEY and CDR2 is SVGAGI. CDR3 amino acids: CANWDSSGNTIYF. The CDR3 coding sequence is TGTGCCAACTGGGACAGCTCTGGAAACACCATATATTTT.

This clone was observed at least ten times. The V and J genes are TRBV19 and TRBJ1-2; perhaps TRBD1 as D (6 bases). The germline V gene has CDR1 LNHDA and CDR2 SQIVND (reference sequence). Trimming left V 7 bases short and J 3 bases short, with 9 bases between. The CDR3 has 12 residues. CDR3 DNA: TGTGCCAGTAAAGCAGGGGACTATGGCTACACCTTC. This codes for CASKAGDYGYTF.

About this clone: Other DNA variants within this sample encode the same CDR3. This chain joins TRBV7-3 and TRBJ1-6; a possible D gene is TRBD1 (5 bases). Germline CDR1 reads SGHTA; CDR2 reads FQGTGA. Trimming stripped 4 bases from V and 0 bases from J, with 25 bases between. The CDR3 extends over 21 amino acids. This CDR3 is CASSSRDGRGVFFSYNSPLHF. For the CDR3, the DNA is TGTGCCAGCAGCTCTAGGGATGGTCGGGGGGTGTTTTTCTCCTATAATTCACCCCTCCACTTT. The complete variable domain, with remaining parts taken from reference TRBV7-3 and TRBJ1-6, reads GAGVSQTPSNKVTEKGKYVELRCDPISGHTALYWYRQSLGQGPEFLIYFQGTGAADDSGLPNDRFFAVRPEGSVSTLKIQRTERGDSAVYLCASSSRDGRGVFFSYNSPLHFGNGTRLTVT.

In this sample, this clone turned up once. The rearrangement uses TRBV9 and TRBJ2-5, with 10 positions matching TRBD2. Germline V gives CDR1 SGDLS, CDR2 YYNGEE. This CDR3 has 16 residues. V dropped 2 bases and J dropped 3; count of bases not matched to a gene: 7. The CDR3 nucleotides are TGTGCCAGCAGCGTTATCCCAACTAGCGGGAAAGAGACCCAGTACTTC. This sequence encodes CASSVIPTSGKETQYF.

V gene TRBV5-5 combines with J gene TRBJ1-3; a possible D gene is TRBD1 (5 bases). V was shortened by 0 bases and J by 4 bases, with 14 bases between the two germline ends. The germline V gene has CDR1 SGHKS and CDR2 YYEKEE (reference sequence). The CDR3 has 16 amino acids. The CDR3 sequence: CASSLAGRVGGNTIYF. CDR3 nucleotide sequence: TGTGCCAGCAGCTTGGCGGGCAGGGTAGGAGGAAACACCATATATTTT.

This chain joins TRBV14 and TRBJ1-6; TRBD1 is a possible D gene (5 bases). Germline CDR1 SGHDN, CDR2 FVKESK. Trimming left V 5 bases short and J 7 bases short, with 15 bases between. CDR3 length equals 15 residues. The CDR3: CASSTRGGGNSPLHF. CDR3 DNA sequence: TGTGCCAGCAGCACCCGGGGGGGAGGGAATTCACCCCTCCACTTT.

This CDR3 reads CASSLGTGLYNEQFF. The CDR3 DNA sequence: TGTGCCAGCAGCTTAGGGACGGGTCTATACAATGAGCAGTTCTTC. This chain connects TRBV13 to TRBJ2-1; the D is unclear. The V gene lost 0 bases and the J gene lost 4 bases, with 10 bases spanning the gap. Germline V CDR1 and CDR2: PRHDT, FYEKMQ (reference sequence). This CDR3 comprises 15 residues.

This clone was recorded a few times. The V and J genes are TRBV6-5 and TRBJ2-1; the D is unclear. Germline values: CDR1 MNHEY, CDR2 SVGAGI. The V end lost 2 bases, the J end lost 7 bases, and 3 bases lay between the germline ends. There are 11 residues in the CDR3. The CDR3 sequence is CASSYTNEQFF. Written as DNA, the CDR3 is TGTGCCAGCAGTTACACAAATGAGCAGTTCTTC.

V and J are TRBV6-5 and TRBJ2-5; TRBD2 agrees at 8 bases. This CDR3 spans 14 amino acids. Germline assignment: CDR1 MNHEY and CDR2 SVGAGI. V trimming: 6 bases; J trimming: 6 bases; junction bases outside the gene matches: 9. This CDR3 is CASRDGGAEKTQYF. For the CDR3, the DNA is TGTGCCAGCAGGGACGGGGGGGCCGAGAAGACCCAGTACTTC.

CDR3: CASTVSGANVLTF. The CDR3 region has the DNA TGTGCCAGTACCGTTTCTGGGGCCAACGTCCTGACTTTC. The chain is built from TRBV19 and TRBJ2-6; unclear D gene. The V end was cut by 7 bases, the J end by 1 base, with 5 bases between. Germline V lookup: CDR1 LNHDA, CDR2 SQIVND (reference sequence). The CDR3 covers 13 residues.

The chain joins TRBV5-1 to TRBJ2-3; no clear D gene. There are 17 residues in the CDR3. CDR1 is SGHRS, CDR2 YFSETQ, per germline. Trimming removed 5 bases from V and 2 bases from J, with 21 bases in between. Written as DNA, the CDR3 is TGCGCCAGCAGTCCGCGGCCCACCACCCGTAACACAGATACGCAGTATTTT. Translating it yields CASSPRPTTRNTDTQYF.

The chain carries TRBV3-1 (or the pseudogene TRBV3-2) and TRBJ2-1, with TRBD2 matching over 13 bases. The germline gives CDR1 LGHDT, CDR2 YNNKEL (reference sequence). Germline trimming cut 4 bases from V and 4 bases from J; bases unmatched to any gene: 7. The CDR3 extends over 17 amino acids. The CDR3 spells CASSPRLAGGLYNEQFF. CDR3 nucleotides: TGTGCCAGCAGCCCCAGACTAGCGGGGGGCCTTTACAATGAGCAGTTCTTC.

The chain is built from TRBV18 and TRBJ2-1; D not certain. The CDR3 has 14 residues. Germline V CDR1 and CDR2: KGHSH, LQKENI. V was pared by 0 bases and J by 2 bases, with 5 bases between. Written as DNA, the CDR3 is TGTGCCAGCTCACCACCGGGCCCCTACAATGAGCAGTTCTTC. Its translation: CASSPPGPYNEQFF.

In DNA, the CDR3 is TGCGCCAGCAGCCCCTCGAGAGGGGGCGACACAGATACGCAGTATTTT. Its protein is CASSPSRGGDTDTQYF. The chain employs TRBV4-1 and TRBJ2-3; TRBD1 matches 7 bases. The CDR3 spans 16 residues. Trimming removed 4 bases from V and 2 bases from J; junction bases left unmatched: 9. Looked up from germline, CDR1 is MGHRA and CDR2 is YSYEKL.